This TCR beta chain is drawn from a study of shared clonotypes between healthy human individuals. Overall study results and limits: The generation probabilities recorded for non-shared clonotypes fell below those of clonotypes shared by all four donors.

CDR3 length: 14 residues. The germline V gene has CDR1 ENHRY and CDR2 SYGVKD. V shed 11 bases and J 1 base; nucleotides not matched to a gene: 10. The naive CD8 fraction comprised CD45RO-negative cells positively selected for CCR7 and excluded terminally differentiated effector memory CD45RA+ cells. Note on this clone: The antigen is undetermined.

Researchers ran the assay at a deep level. Produced via immunoSEQ multiplex PCR; TCRdb's table is partial and in-frame only. The sample contains under 1 million clones, 90% to 97% of which appear only once. The chain employs TRBV10-3 and TRBJ2-7; 8 bases agree with TRBD2. Sequencing was performed on naive CD8+ T cells sorted from blood. The receptor was isolated from a young man in good health. CDR3 protein: CASGRSGSSYEQYF. Here the CDR3 DNA reads TGTGCCTCCGGAAGGAGCGGGAGTTCCTACGAGCAGTACTTC.